This TCR beta chain was profiled in a study of regulatory T cells in long-lasting Graves disease. The time point: newly diagnosed GD, antithyroid drugs for less than 3 months. With RNA extracted from PBMCs as input, the TCR library was made. For TCR beta, libraries came from iRepertoire HTBI primers and Arm-PCR of CDR3 regions. MiXCR was run by TCRdb on the multiplex PCR reads, yielding one entry per CDR3 protein. The sample includes about 430,000 distinct CDR3 sequences, 14% to 15% of them seen just once. The table lists this clonotype with many counts. In addition, the sample was reused for a study of T cells in Graves' hyperthyroidism and ophthalmopathy. That study adds: The TCR CDR3 first-round RT-PCR relied on the HTBI primer set.

This TCR derives from a woman aged 40 to 50 with Graves disease. Source: peripheral blood mononuclear cells (PBMCs), taken at new diagnosis, from a patient treated with antithyroid drugs.

The CDR3 sequence is CASSANPPSYNEQFF. CDR3 DNA: TGTGCCAGCAGCGCTAACCCTCCCTCCTACAATGAGCAGTTCTTC. V gene TRBV7-2 combines with J gene TRBJ2-1; D call uncertain. The CDR3 loop spans 15 amino acids. V was trimmed by 5 bases and J by 0 bases, leaving 11 bases between them. Germline CDR1 SGHTA, CDR2 FQGNSA. The full variable domain, rest sourced from reference TRBV7-2 and TRBJ2-1, is GAGVSQSPSNKVTEKGKDVELRCDPISGHTALYWYRQSLGQGLEFLIYFQGNSAPDKSGLPSDRFSAERTGGSVSTLTIQRTQQEDSAVYLCASSANPPSYNEQFFGPGTRLTVL.